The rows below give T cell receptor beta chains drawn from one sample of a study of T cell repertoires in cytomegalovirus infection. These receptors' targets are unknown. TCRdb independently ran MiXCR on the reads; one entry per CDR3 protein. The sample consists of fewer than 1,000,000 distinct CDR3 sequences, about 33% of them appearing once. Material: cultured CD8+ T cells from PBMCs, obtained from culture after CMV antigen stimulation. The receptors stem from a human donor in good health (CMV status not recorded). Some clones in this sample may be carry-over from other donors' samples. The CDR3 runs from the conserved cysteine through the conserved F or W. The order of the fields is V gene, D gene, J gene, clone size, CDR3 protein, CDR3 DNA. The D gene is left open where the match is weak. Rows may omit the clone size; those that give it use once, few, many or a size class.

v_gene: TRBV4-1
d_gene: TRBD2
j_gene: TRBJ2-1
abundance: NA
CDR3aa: CASSQDISGGASYNEQFF
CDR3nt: TGCGCCAGCAGCCAAGATATTAGCGGGGGGGCCTCCTACAATGAGCAGTTCTTC

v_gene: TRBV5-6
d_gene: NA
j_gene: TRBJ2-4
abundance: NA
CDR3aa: CASSLGGEWGTKNIQYF
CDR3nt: TGTGCCAGCAGCTTGGGGGGTGAATGGGGGACCAAAAACATTCAGTACTTC

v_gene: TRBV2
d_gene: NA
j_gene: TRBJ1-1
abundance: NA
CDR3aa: CASRTPYEAFF
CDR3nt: TGTGCCAGCCGTACCCCCTATGAAGCTTTCTTT

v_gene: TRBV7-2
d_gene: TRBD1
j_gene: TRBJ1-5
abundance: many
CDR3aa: CASSSGTGRPPQHF
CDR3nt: TGTGCCAGCAGCTCCGGGACAGGGAGACCGCCCCAGCATTTT

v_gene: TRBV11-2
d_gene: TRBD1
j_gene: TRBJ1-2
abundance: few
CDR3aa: CASSFGRGGDYGYTF
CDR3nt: TGTGCCAGCAGCTTTGGCAGAGGGGGCGACTATGGCTACACCTTC

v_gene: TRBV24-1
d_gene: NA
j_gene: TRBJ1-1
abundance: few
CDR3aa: CATSDPTGVGTEAFF
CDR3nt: TGTGCCACCAGTGATCCGACCGGGGTCGGGACTGAAGCTTTCTTT

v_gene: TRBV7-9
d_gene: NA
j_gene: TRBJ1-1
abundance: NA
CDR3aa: CASSLISGPNTKAFF
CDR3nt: TGTGCCAGCAGCTTAATTTCAGGGCCGAACACTAAAGCTTTCTTT

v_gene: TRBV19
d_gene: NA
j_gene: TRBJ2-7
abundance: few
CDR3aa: CASSDRTDSSEQYF
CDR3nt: TGTGCCAGTAGTGACAGGACCGATAGTTCCGAGCAGTACTTC

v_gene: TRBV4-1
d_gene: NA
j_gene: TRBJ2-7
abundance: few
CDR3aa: CASSQVASEGYEQYF
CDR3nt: TGCGCCAGCAGCCAAGTCGCTAGTGAGGGATACGAGCAGTACTTC

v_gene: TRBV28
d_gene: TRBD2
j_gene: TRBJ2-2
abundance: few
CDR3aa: CASSFSSGANTGELFF
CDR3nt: TGTGCCAGCAGTTTCTCTAGCGGGGCGAACACCGGGGAGCTGTTTTTT

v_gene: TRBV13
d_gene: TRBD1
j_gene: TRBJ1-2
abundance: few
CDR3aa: CASSLSPRATGAGTYGYTF
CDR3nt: TGTGCCAGCAGCTTATCCCCCCGGGCGACAGGGGCCGGTACCTATGGCTACACCTTC

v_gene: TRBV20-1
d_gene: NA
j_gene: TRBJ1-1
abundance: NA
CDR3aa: CSARRMGDVEAFF
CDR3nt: TGCAGTGCTAGACGCATGGGGGACGTTGAAGCTTTCTTT

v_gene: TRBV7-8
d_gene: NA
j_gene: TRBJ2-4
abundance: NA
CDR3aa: CVSSQRQDLAKNIQYF
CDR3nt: TGTGTCAGCAGCCAGAGACAGGATCTAGCCAAAAACATTCAGTACTTC

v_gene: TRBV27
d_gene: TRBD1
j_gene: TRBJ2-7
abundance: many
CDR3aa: CASRGQGVSYEQYF
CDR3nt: TGTGCCAGCAGGGGACAGGGGGTGTCCTACGAGCAGTACTTC

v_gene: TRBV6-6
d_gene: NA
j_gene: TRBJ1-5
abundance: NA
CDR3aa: CASSSPPGIDDQPQHF
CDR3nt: TGTGCCAGCAGTTCACCACCAGGGATCGATGATCAGCCCCAGCATTTT

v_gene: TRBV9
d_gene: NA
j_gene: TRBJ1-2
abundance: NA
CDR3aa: CASSVKVGEPYGYTF
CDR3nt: TGTGCCAGCAGCGTAAAAGTCGGGGAACCTTATGGCTACACCTTC

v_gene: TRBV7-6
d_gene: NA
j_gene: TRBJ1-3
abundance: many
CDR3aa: CASSSPPGGSGNTIYF
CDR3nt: TGTGCCAGCAGCTCCCCCCCTGGGGGCTCTGGAAACACCATATATTTT

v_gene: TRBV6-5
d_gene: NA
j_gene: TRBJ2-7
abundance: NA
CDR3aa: CASSYSFHLGRVVYEQYF
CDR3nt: TGTGCCAGCAGTTACTCTTTTCACCTTGGAAGGGTAGTCTACGAGCAGTACTTC

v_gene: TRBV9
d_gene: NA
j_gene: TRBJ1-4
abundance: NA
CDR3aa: CASSVGGGATNEKLFF
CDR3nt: TGTGCCAGCAGCGTAGGGGGGGGCGCAACTAATGAAAAACTGTTTTTT

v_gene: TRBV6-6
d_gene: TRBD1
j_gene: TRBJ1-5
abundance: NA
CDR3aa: CASGYDRDQPQHF
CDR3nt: TGTGCCAGCGGATATGACAGGGATCAGCCCCAGCATTTT

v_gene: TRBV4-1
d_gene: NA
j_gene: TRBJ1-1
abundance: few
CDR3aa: CASSDHPGVVNTEAFF
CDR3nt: TGCGCCAGCAGCGACCATCCAGGGGTGGTGAACACTGAAGCTTTCTTT

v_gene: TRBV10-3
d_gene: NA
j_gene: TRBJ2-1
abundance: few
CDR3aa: CAISEAGDLDEQFF
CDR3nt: TGTGCCATCAGTGAAGCAGGGGATCTCGATGAGCAGTTCTTC

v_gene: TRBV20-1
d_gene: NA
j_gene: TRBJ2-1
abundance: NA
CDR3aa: CSAPAVRLSQSYNEQFF
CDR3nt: TGCAGTGCCCCAGCGGTTCGACTCTCACAGTCCTACAATGAGCAGTTCTTC

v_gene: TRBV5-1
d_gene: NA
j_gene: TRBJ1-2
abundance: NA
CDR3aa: CASSSRGGEYGYTF
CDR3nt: TGCGCCAGCAGCTCCCGAGGAGGGGAATATGGCTACACCTTC

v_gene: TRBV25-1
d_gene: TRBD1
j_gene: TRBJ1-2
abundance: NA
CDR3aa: CANSGPGQGDYGYTF
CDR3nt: TGTGCCAACAGTGGTCCGGGGCAGGGGGACTATGGCTACACCTTC

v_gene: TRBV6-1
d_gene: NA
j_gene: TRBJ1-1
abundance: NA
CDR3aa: CASSWAFF
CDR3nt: TGTGCCAGCAGCTGGGCTTTCTTT